The next 31 T cell receptor beta chains were all read from a single sample in a study of blood T cell repertoires in COVID-19. Clones were read by immunoSEQ multiplex PCR, and TCRdb kept only the in-frame ones, dropping some. The table records some 30,000 clones, less than 95% of them present only once. The sequencing input was peripheral blood. These TCRs come from a man between 65 and 85 years old with active or convalescent COVID-19.

The CDR3 spells CASSPGQYRGYTF. In DNA form, the CDR3 reads TGTGCCAGCAGCCCGGGACAGTACCGTGGCTACACCTTC. This chain connects TRBV28 to TRBJ1-2; 7 bases fit TRBD1. Germline V gene data show CDR1 as MDHEN and CDR2 as SYDVKM. The trim removed 6 bases at V and 7 bases at J, leaving 8 bases unmatched. The CDR3 has 13 residues.

In DNA, the CDR3 is TGCGCCAGCAGCTTGGGGACAGGGGTCTATGGCTACACCTTC. Its protein is CASSLGTGVYGYTF. V usage is TRBV5-1 and J usage is TRBJ1-2, with TRBD1 matching 9 bases. This CDR3 spans 14 amino acids. V lost 0 bases and J lost 4; bases outside the gene matches: 1. From germline, CDR1 is SGHRS and CDR2 YFSETQ.

The chain is built from TRBV2 and TRBJ1-4; 7 nucleotides line up with TRBD1. The ends lost 7 bases at V and 2 bases at J; junction bases unmatched: 4. There are 14 residues in the CDR3. Germline V gives CDR1 SNHLY, CDR2 FYNNEI. The CDR3: CASNQGVTNEKLFF. The CDR3 nucleotides are TGTGCCAGCAACCAGGGGGTGACTAATGAAAAACTGTTTTTT.

The rearrangement links TRBV15 to TRBJ2-7, with D possibly matching TRBD1 (6 bases). The germline V gene has CDR1 LNHNV and CDR2 YYDKDF (reference sequence). This CDR3 has 17 residues. V was pared by 3 bases and J by 1 base, with 19 bases between. The CDR3 bases are TGTGCCACCAGCAGGGATTTTATGGGGGCCTTGTCCTACGAGCAGTACTTC. Translating it yields CATSRDFMGALSYEQYF.

The V call is TRBV30, the J call TRBJ2-5; D unresolved. The CDR3 is made up of 14 amino acids. Deletions cut 1 base from V and 1 base from J, with 10 bases between. The germline V gene has CDR1 GTSNPN and CDR2 SVGIG (reference sequence). The CDR3 reads CAWSDPRFQETQYF. CDR3 nucleotide sequence: TGTGCCTGGAGTGACCCCAGGTTCCAAGAGACCCAGTACTTC.

The chain is built from TRBV19 and TRBJ1-2; maybe TRBD1 (6 bases). CDR3 length equals 15 residues. The ends were cut back, 1 base at V and 2 bases at J, with 11 bases in the middle. CDR1 and CDR2 from the germline V gene are LNHDA and SQIVND (reference sequence). CDR3 loop: CASSIGLTGNYGYTF. The CDR3 DNA follows: TGTGCCAGTAGTATAGGATTAACAGGGAACTATGGCTACACCTTC.

The CDR3 is CASSLVQNQPQHF. Here the CDR3 DNA reads TGTGCCAGCAGCTTAGTCCAGAATCAGCCCCAGCATTTT. The gene calls are TRBV7-2 and TRBJ1-5; D is ambiguous. The germline CDR1 and CDR2 sequences are SGHTA and FQGNSA. The CDR3 covers 13 residues. V gave up 1 base and J gave up 4 bases, with 5 bases separating them.

V and J are TRBV19 and TRBJ2-7, with D maybe TRBD2 (6 bases). The germline V gene encodes CDR1 LNHDA and CDR2 SQIVND (reference sequence). The germline V and J ends were trimmed by 7 bases and 0 bases, with 13 bases remaining between them. This CDR3 is built from 14 residues. CDR3 residues: CASKRGGNSYEQYF. DNA of the CDR3: TGTGCCAGTAAAAGGGGCGGGAACTCCTACGAGCAGTACTTC.

This clone is a singleton in its sample. This chain links TRBV11-3 with TRBJ2-5; 11 bases fit TRBD1. After removal of 5 bases from V and 4 bases from J, the junction contained 12 bases not matched to a gene. The germline V gene has CDR1 SGHNT and CDR2 YENEEA. The CDR3 contains 17 residues. This chain's CDR3 is CASSPLVDRGRVETQYF. CDR3 DNA: TGTGCCAGCAGCCCTCTAGTGGACAGGGGGCGAGTAGAGACCCAGTACTTC.

This clone is a singleton in its sample. The CDR3 here is CASSLHAGSYNEQFF. The CDR3, as DNA: TGTGCCAGCAGCTTACATGCGGGATCCTACAATGAGCAGTTCTTC. The chain recombines TRBV7-9 with TRBJ2-1; maybe TRBD2 (6 bases). This CDR3 is built from 15 residues. Germline V gives CDR1 SEHNR, CDR2 FQNEAQ (reference sequence). V lost 2 bases to trimming and J lost 1 base, with 9 bases between them.

The V gene is TRBV5-4, the J gene TRBJ1-2; 7 bases align to TRBD1. The CDR3 has 14 residues. The J segment lost 6 bases and the V segment lost 7 bases, leaving 12 bases of the junction unmatched. Germline V gene lookup returns CDR1 SGHNT and CDR2 YYREEE (reference sequence). The CDR3 bases are TGTGCCAGCGGCCCCCCAGGGGGGAGCGATGGCTACACCTTC. Translating gives CASGPPGGSDGYTF.

The chain's CDR3 is CASSDKDSLNTEAFF. The CDR3 nucleotides read TGTGCCAGCAGTGACAAGGACAGCTTGAACACTGAAGCTTTCTTT. This chain links TRBV6-4 with TRBJ1-1, with D tentatively TRBD1 (6 bases). V gave up 2 bases and J gave up 0 bases, with 10 bases separating them. This CDR3 region has 15 residues. Per germline, CDR1 MRHNA and CDR2 SNTAGT.

The genes are TRBV7-2 and TRBJ2-5; 12 nucleotides line up with TRBD1. This CDR3 is built from 17 residues. Germline lookup yields CDR1 SGHTA and CDR2 FQGNSA. V shed 4 bases, J shed 5 bases, and the junction held 11 bases outside the gene matches. In DNA form, the CDR3 reads TGTGCCAGCAGCTCTTTGGGACAGGGGGCAGGATTGGAGACCCAGTACTTC. This encodes CASSSLGQGAGLETQYF. Full variable domain (outside the CDR3, taken from reference TRBV7-2 and TRBJ2-5): GAGVSQSPSNKVTEKGKDVELRCDPISGHTALYWYRQSLGQGLEFLIYFQGNSAPDKSGLPSDRFSAERTGGSVSTLTIQRTQQEDSAVYLCASSSLGQGAGLETQYFGPGTRLLVL.

V gene TRBV11-2 combines with J gene TRBJ2-1; 7 bases line up with TRBD2. The CDR3 contains 14 residues. J lost 8 bases, V lost 1 base, and 5 bases had no gene match. CDR1 and CDR2 (germline): SGHAT, FQNNGV. CDR3 in amino acids: CASSLAGGEDEQFF. Written as DNA, the CDR3 is TGTGCCAGCAGCTTAGCGGGAGGAGAGGATGAGCAGTTCTTC.

This chain joins TRBV10-3 and TRBJ2-1; 9 nucleotides match TRBD1. Per germline, CDR1 ENHRY and CDR2 SYGVKD. Losses at the gene ends were 9 bases for V and 6 bases for J; bases not matched to a gene: 6. The length of the CDR3 is 13 residues. CDR3 sequence reads: CAIGQGLVNEQFF. The CDR3 DNA reads as TGTGCCATTGGACAGGGGTTAGTCAATGAGCAGTTCTTC.

This CDR3 reads CASSREPLYGYTF. The CDR3 bases are TGCGCCAGCAGTAGGGAGCCCCTCTATGGCTACACCTTC. The chain joins TRBV5-1 to TRBJ1-2; D ambiguous. Between the trimmed V and J ends, which lost 5 bases and 4 bases, there was a span of 12 bases. Per the germline V gene, CDR1 is SGHRS and CDR2 is YFSETQ. The CDR3 runs to 13 residues.

The chain has TRBV9 and TRBJ1-2; D remains ambiguous. Germline CDR1 is SGDLS and CDR2 is YYNGEE. The V end was cut by 0 bases, the J end by 0 bases, with 9 bases between. The CDR3 spans 15 residues. The CDR3 DNA reads as TGTGCCAGCAGCGTAGGTGGCAATACTAACTATGGCTACACCTTC. This translates into CASSVGGNTNYGYTF.

The V gene is TRBV5-1, the J gene TRBJ2-2; 7 bases agree with TRBD1. This CDR3 region has 16 residues. Losses at the gene ends were 0 bases for V and 0 bases for J; bases not matched to a gene: 2. Germline V gene sequence: CDR1 SGHRS, CDR2 YFSETQ. The chain's CDR3 is CASSLATGTNTGELFF. For the CDR3, the DNA is TGCGCCAGCAGCTTGGCGACAGGGACGAACACCGGGGAGCTGTTTTTT.

The chain links TRBV21-1 to TRBJ1-4; the table's D call, TRBD1, was not checked against the DNA. TRBV21-1 is listed as a pseudogene. The CDR3 extends over 17 amino acids. For the CDR3, the DNA is TGTGCCAGCAGCAAAAACAGGGGGAGGTCGGGTAATGAAAAACTGTTTTTT. Translation gives CASSKNRGRSGNEKLFF.

The chain joins TRBV18 to TRBJ1-2, with 8 bases matching TRBD1. The V segment lost 3 bases and the J segment 6 bases; nucleotides outside the gene matches: 9. Per germline, CDR1 KGHSH and CDR2 LQKENI. The CDR3 covers 15 residues. Here the CDR3 reads CASSPRTGIIDGYTF. The DNA for the CDR3 is TGTGCCAGCTCACCCCGGACAGGGATAATCGATGGCTACACCTTC.

V gene TRBV27 combines with J gene TRBJ1-2; 8 bases align to TRBD1. The trim removed 4 bases at V and 4 bases at J, leaving 8 bases unmatched. Germline V gene data show CDR1 as MNHEY and CDR2 as SMNVEV (reference sequence). There are 15 residues in the CDR3. The CDR3 reads CASSSNRGLVYGYTF. CDR3 nucleotides: TGTGCCAGCAGTTCCAACAGGGGGTTGGTCTATGGCTACACCTTC.

This clone has a handful of counts. The gene calls are TRBV4-1 and TRBJ1-6; 7 bases match TRBD1. Germline CDR1 MGHRA, CDR2 YSYEKL. The CDR3 consists of 15 residues. V lost 1 base and J lost 7; bases outside the gene matches: 4. CDR3: CASSQGDSKNSPLHF. The CDR3 DNA reads TGCGCCAGCAGCCAAGGGGACAGCAAGAATTCACCCCTCCACTTT.

The V call is TRBV6-2 or TRBV6-3, the J call TRBJ1-1, with D tentatively TRBD1 (6 bases). The CDR3 is made up of 14 amino acids. CDR1 and CDR2 from the germline V gene are MNHEY and SVGEGT. V lost 4 bases and J 4 bases, leaving 13 bases between the germline ends. The CDR3 nucleotides are TGTGCCAGCAGTTCCCAGGGGCCGAGCACTGAAGCTTTCTTT. Its protein product is CASSSQGPSTEAFF.

The V call is TRBV5-6, the J call TRBJ2-3; 9 bases fit TRBD2. This CDR3 comprises 18 residues. From germline, CDR1 is SGHDT and CDR2 YYEEEE. V lost 4 bases to trimming and J lost 8 bases; unmatched junction nucleotides: 20. Written as DNA, the CDR3 is TGTGCCAGCAGCCCCCGAGGTGGTAGCGGGAGTCGAGGGGGTACGCAGTATTTT. Translated, it gives CASSPRGGSGSRGGTQYF.

This clone was seen more than once but under ten times. The chain is built from TRBV27 and TRBJ1-2, with 10 bases aligning to TRBD1. Germline trimming cut 6 bases from V and 3 bases from J; bases unmatched to any gene: 4. The CDR3 extends over 14 amino acids. CDR1 and CDR2 (germline): MNHEY, SMNVEV (reference sequence). The CDR3 loop is CASRGQGFDYGYTF. CDR3 DNA sequence: TGTGCCAGCAGGGGACAGGGGTTTGACTATGGCTACACCTTC.

A single count supports this clone. V gene TRBV10-3 combines with J gene TRBJ2-1; 9 bases agree with TRBD1. This CDR3 is 14 amino acids long. The J segment lost 8 bases and the V segment lost 4 bases, leaving 6 bases of the junction unmatched. CDR1 and CDR2 from the germline V gene are ENHRY and SYGVKD. The CDR3 region has the DNA TGTGCCATCAGTGGAGGGACAGGGACATATGAGCAGTTCTTC. It yields the protein CAISGGTGTYEQFF.

This clone was detected once. This rearrangement joins TRBV7-8 to TRBJ2-7; 8 bases are a match to TRBD1. The CDR3 sequence is 18 residues long. V dropped 0 bases and J dropped 3; count of bases not matched to a gene: 13. CDR1 is SGHVS and CDR2 is FQNEAQ in the germline V gene. CDR3 nucleotides: TGTGCCAGCAGCTTAGCGAGCCCCGGGACAGGCACCTACTACGAGCAGTACTTC. Translated, it gives CASSLASPGTGTYYEQYF.

The chain has TRBV5-1 and TRBJ2-3; D may be TRBD2 (6 bases). V lost 4 bases to trimming and J lost 4 bases, with 16 bases between them. The CDR3 is made up of 15 amino acids. Looked up from germline, CDR1 is SGHRS and CDR2 is YFSETQ. The CDR3 loop reads CASSRVEGSADTQYF. CDR3 coding DNA: TGCGCCAGCAGCCGGGTGGAGGGATCGGCAGATACGCAGTATTTT.

This chain connects TRBV19 to TRBJ1-2; tentative D call: TRBD1 (6 bases). The length of the CDR3 is 13 residues. V shed 6 bases and J shed 4 bases, with 12 bases lying between them. Germline-derived CDR1 and CDR2 are LNHDA and SQIVND (reference sequence). The CDR3 DNA reads as TGTGCCAGTAGCCCAGGGGTGGCCTATGGCTACACCTTC. Amino acid sequence: CASSPGVAYGYTF.

The chain is built from TRBV6-5 and TRBJ1-5, with D possibly TRBD1 on 5 matching bases. Deletions cut 5 bases from V and 14 bases from J, with 13 bases between. CDR3 length: 11 amino acids. Germline CDR1 reads MNHEY; CDR2 reads SVGAGI. The CDR3 bases are TGTGCCAGCAGTAACGGGGGGTCCGAGCATTTT. As protein: CASSNGGSEHF.

The chain uses TRBV25-1 and TRBJ2-1; D possibly corresponds to TRBD2 (5 bases). There are 14 residues in the CDR3. The germline gives CDR1 MGHDK, CDR2 SYGVNS. Trimming removed 4 bases from V and 6 bases from J, with 13 bases in between. As DNA, the CDR3 is TGTGCCAGCAGTGTATCAATGGGGAGCAATGAGCAGTTCTTC. Encoded protein: CASSVSMGSNEQFF.